This T cell receptor beta chain was captured by sequencing in a study of blood T cells in healthy people across ages. The authors ran a second PCR of roughly 6 to 12 cycles using a sample-barcoded 5' primer and a J-beta primer mix. TCRdb processed the 5' RACE reads anew with MiXCR; each CDR3 protein has one entry. This sample has approximately 820,000 distinct CDR3 sequences, with roughly 44% found just once. The germline gives CDR1 LGHDT, CDR2 YNNKEL (reference sequence). With 2 bases clipped from V and 4 bases from J, the junction kept 6 bases outside the gene matches. This CDR3 contains 15 residues.

Sequencing input: blood. The sequence derives from a man in his sixties in good health. The chain uses TRBV3-1 and TRBJ1-2; 8 bases are shared with TRBD1. CDR3 protein: CASSQKLTGVYGYTF. In nucleotides, the CDR3 is TGTGCCAGCAGCCAAAAACTGACAGGGGTCTATGGCTACACCTTC. Based on the CDR3 plus reference TRBV3-1 and TRBJ1-2, the full variable domain is DTAVSQTPKYLVTQMGNDKSIKCEQNLGHDTMYWYKQDSKKFLKIMFSYNNKELIINETVPNRFSPKSPDKAHLNLHINSLELGDSAVYFCASSQKLTGVYGYTFGSGTRLTVV.